This T cell receptor (beta chain) comes out of a study of cytomegalovirus exposure and HLA in healthy donors. Study-level findings and limits: Three chains linked to CMV were shown in vitro to be specific for CMV antigens.

To note about this clone: The antigen remains undetermined.

With 60 Vbeta and 13 Jbeta primers, the PCR was carried out. This table comes from immunoSEQ multiplex PCR, and its TCRdb copy is limited to in-frame clones, with some not included. The repertoire holds about 180,000 clones, with under 85% as singletons. Germline lookup yields CDR1 MDHEN and CDR2 SYDVKM. Trimming pared 2 bases from V and 9 bases from J, leaving 8 bases between. This CDR3 is built from 12 residues. Sequenced: PBMCs. The receptor's source is a male donor in good health and CMV-seronegative. This chain links TRBV28 with TRBJ2-1, with TRBD2 as a possible D gene (5 bases). DNA for the CDR3: TGTGCCAGCAGTTTACTAGCAGGTGAGCAGTTCTTC. Translated: CASSLLAGEQFF.